The 32 T cell receptor beta chains reported below all come from one sample, sequenced in a study of blood T cell repertoires in COVID-19. Assay used: immunoSEQ multiplex PCR; TCRdb lists only in-frame clones, some missing. The sample contains about 110,000 clones, approximately 90% of which appear only once. Sequenced sample: peripheral blood. These receptor sequences come from a man over 45 with active or convalescent COVID-19.

V usage is TRBV15 and J usage is TRBJ2-7; 8 positions match TRBD1. The CDR3 length is 15 residues. V lost 0 bases, J lost 5 bases, and 6 bases stayed unmatched. Germline assignment: CDR1 LNHNV and CDR2 YYDKDF (reference sequence). The CDR3 loop reads CATSRDPGGLNEQYF. CDR3 coding DNA: TGTGCCACCAGCAGAGACCCAGGGGGCTTGAACGAGCAGTACTTC.

The chain couples TRBV28 to TRBJ2-7, with 8 nucleotides matching TRBD2. The CDR3 totals 16 residues. Germline V gene lookup returns CDR1 MDHEN and CDR2 SYDVKM. Unmatched junction bases numbered 16, after V lost 7 bases and J lost 5 bases. The CDR3 protein is CASTPTGGSPTDEQYF. DNA of the CDR3: TGTGCCAGCACCCCCACGGGGGGGTCCCCTACTGACGAGCAGTACTTC.

The rearrangement uses TRBV27 and TRBJ2-5; D is ambiguous. The CDR3 sequence is 11 residues long. V lost 3 bases and J 3 bases, leaving 2 bases between the germline ends. Looked up from germline, CDR1 is MNHEY and CDR2 is SMNVEV (reference sequence). CDR3 residues: CASSFEETQYF. The CDR3 bases are TGTGCCAGCAGTTTCGAAGAGACCCAGTACTTC.

This clone was detected once. This chain uses TRBV12-3 or TRBV12-4 with TRBJ2-1; 10 bases map to TRBD1. The V and J ends lost 6 bases and 11 bases, in that order; junction bases with no gene match: 4. The CDR3 covers 12 residues. The CDR3 is CASRGTGVQQFF. In nucleotides, the CDR3 is TGTGCCAGCAGGGGGACAGGGGTGCAGCAGTTCTTC.

This chain links TRBV20-1 with TRBJ1-4; no definite D call. Germline V gene sequence: CDR1 DFQATT, CDR2 SNEGSKA (reference sequence). The CDR3 sequence is 12 residues long. Trimming removed 3 bases from V and 8 bases from J, with 10 bases in between. The CDR3 DNA reads TGCAGTGCTAGTGCCCGGGGAGAAAAACTGTTTTTT. Translated, it gives CSASARGEKLFF.

This clone was detected only a few times. The gene calls are TRBV21-1 and TRBJ2-7; TRBD1, the table's D call, was not compared with the DNA. TRBV21-1 is labeled a pseudogene. The length of the CDR3 is 12 residues. CDR3 in amino acids: CASSALGHEQYF. As DNA, the CDR3 is TGTGCCAGCAGCGCCTTGGGCCACGAGCAGTACTTC.

This chain joins TRBV5-1 and TRBJ2-1; D is possibly TRBD1 (8 bases). Germline loops: CDR1 SGHRS, CDR2 YFSETQ. The CDR3 has 16 residues. Trimming removed 3 bases at V and 14 bases at J, with 27 bases between. The CDR3 loop reads CASSSSGTGLRSEKFF. The CDR3 nucleotides read TGCGCCAGCAGCTCCAGCGGGACAGGCTTGAGGAGTGAAAAGTTCTTC.

This clone occurred a few times. The CDR3 spells CASSEGDRTGNTIYF. The CDR3, as DNA: TGTGCCAGCAGTGAGGGGGACAGGACTGGAAACACCATATATTTT. V and J are TRBV25-1 and TRBJ1-3; TRBD1 agrees at 8 bases. The CDR3 consists of 15 residues. With V trimmed by 3 bases and J by 2 bases, 3 bases remained unmatched. CDR1 is MGHDK and CDR2 is SYGVNS in the germline V gene.

V gene TRBV27 combines with J gene TRBJ2-1; 8 nucleotides line up with TRBD2. Trimming removed 9 bases from V and 3 bases from J; junction bases left unmatched: 7. The CDR3 consists of 14 residues. The germline CDR1 and CDR2 sequences are MNHEY and SMNVEV (reference sequence). CDR3 loop: CASSILADYNEQFF. For the CDR3, the DNA is TGTGCCAGTAGCATACTAGCGGACTACAATGAGCAGTTCTTC.

The chain uses TRBV6-5 and TRBJ1-5; weak D call: TRBD1 (5 bases). Deletions cut 2 bases from V and 6 bases from J, with 11 bases between. Germline lookup yields CDR1 MNHEY and CDR2 SVGAGI. The CDR3 covers 14 residues. DNA for the CDR3: TGTGCCAGCAGTTACCAACAGGTCGGTCAGCCCCAGCATTTT. Translation gives CASSYQQVGQPQHF.

The gene calls are TRBV27 and TRBJ2-3, with TRBD2 as a possible D gene (5 bases). CDR3 size: 15 residues. Trimming removed 6 bases from V and 5 bases from J, with 18 bases in between. CDR1 and CDR2 from the germline V gene are MNHEY and SMNVEV (reference sequence). DNA for the CDR3: TGTGCCAGCAGCCCCGGAGGAGGTTTAGGAGATACGCAGTATTTT. It codes for CASSPGGGLGDTQYF.

The V call is TRBV10-3, the J call TRBJ1-3; 7 bases agree with TRBD1. Germline-derived CDR1 and CDR2 are ENHRY and SYGVKD. The trim removed 10 bases at V and 0 bases at J, leaving 9 bases unmatched. CDR3 size: 15 residues. As DNA, the CDR3 is TGTGCCACCCGACAGGGCGCCTACTCTGGAAACACCATATATTTT. This sequence encodes CATRQGAYSGNTIYF.

V is TRBV18 and J is TRBJ2-1; D remains ambiguous. This CDR3 contains 12 residues. V lost 3 bases and J 10 bases, leaving 10 bases between the germline ends. The germline gives CDR1 KGHSH, CDR2 LQKENI. The CDR3 spells CASSPPSSEQFF. In nucleotides, the CDR3 is TGTGCCAGCTCACCGCCTAGTAGCGAGCAGTTCTTC.

The rearrangement joins TRBV19 to TRBJ1-1; the match to TRBD1 covers 9 bases. Germline CDR1 is LNHDA and CDR2 is SQIVND (reference sequence). CDR3 size: 16 residues. V trimming: 6 bases; J trimming: 4 bases; junction bases outside the gene matches: 12. CDR3 nucleotides: TGTGCCAGTAGCCGGGGGACAGGGACCTGGGGCACTGAAGCTTTCTTT. Its translation is CASSRGTGTWGTEAFF.

The chain has TRBV14 and TRBJ2-2; the match to TRBD1 covers 7 bases. Germline V gene data show CDR1 as SGHDN and CDR2 as FVKESK. The length of the CDR3 is 14 residues. With V trimmed by 3 bases and J by 7 bases, 5 bases remained unmatched. CDR3 sequence reads: CASSHTGAHGELFF. The DNA for the CDR3 is TGTGCCAGCAGCCACACAGGGGCGCACGGGGAGCTGTTTTTT.

This chain links TRBV6-1 with TRBJ1-1, with TRBD1 matching 7 bases. The length of the CDR3 is 14 residues. The germline V gene has CDR1 MNHNS and CDR2 SASEGT. The V segment lost 6 bases and the J segment 6 bases; nucleotides outside the gene matches: 10. The CDR3 DNA reads TGTGCCAGCAGCAACAGGGGCTTAGTCGCTGAAGCTTTCTTT. Translation: CASSNRGLVAEAFF.

V and J are TRBV9 and TRBJ2-1; no clear D gene. The CDR3 is 13 amino acids. Germline V gene sequence: CDR1 SGDLS, CDR2 YYNGEE. Deletions cut 10 bases from V and 1 base from J, with 12 bases between. Here the CDR3 reads CASPRNSYNEQFF. The CDR3 region has the DNA TGTGCCTCCCCTAGGAATTCCTACAATGAGCAGTTCTTC.

With respect to this clone: Within the sample, other DNA sequences also encode this same CDR3. The V and J genes are TRBV20-1 and TRBJ2-7, with D unresolved. The germline V gene encodes CDR1 DFQATT and CDR2 SNEGSKA (reference sequence). V was clipped by 0 bases and J by 4 bases, with 4 bases between them. This CDR3 spans 11 amino acids. The CDR3: CSARDSYEQYF. The CDR3 coding sequence is TGCAGTGCTAGAGACAGTTACGAGCAGTACTTC.

This chain uses TRBV5-1 with TRBJ1-6, with D perhaps TRBD1 (6 bases). Trimming took off 1 base at V and 13 bases at J, with 18 bases between the two ends. This CDR3 contains 15 residues. Germline V gene data show CDR1 as SGHRS and CDR2 as YFSETQ. The CDR3, as DNA: TGCGCCAGCAGCTTGTCAGGGGAGCTCGGTGATCCCCTCCACTTT. This encodes CASSLSGELGDPLHF. The full variable domain, its missing parts supplied by reference TRBV5-1 and TRBJ1-6, is KAGVTQTPRYLIKTRGQQVTLSCSPISGHRSVSWYQQTPGQGLQFLFEYFSETQRNKGNFPGRFSGRQFSNSRSEMNVSTLELGDSALYLCASSLSGELGDPLHFGNGTRLTVT.

The V gene is TRBV5-1, the J gene TRBJ1-3; 7 positions agree with TRBD1. The trim removed 5 bases at V and 1 base at J, leaving 3 bases unmatched. The CDR3 is made up of 14 amino acids. Germline V gene lookup returns CDR1 SGHRS and CDR2 YFSETQ. Here the CDR3 DNA reads TGCGCCAGCAGGCCGGACAGGTCTGGAAACACCATATATTTT. Its protein is CASRPDRSGNTIYF. Combining the CDR3 with reference TRBV5-1 and TRBJ1-3 gives the whole variable domain KAGVTQTPRYLIKTRGQQVTLSCSPISGHRSVSWYQQTPGQGLQFLFEYFSETQRNKGNFPGRFSGRQFSNSRSEMNVSTLELGDSALYLCASRPDRSGNTIYFGEGSWLTVV.

V is TRBV6-5 and J is TRBJ1-2; TRBD1 matches 7 bases. Per germline, CDR1 MNHEY and CDR2 SVGAGI. The CDR3 runs to 13 residues. V lost 6 bases, J lost 8 bases, and 9 bases stayed unmatched. The CDR3 DNA reads TGTGCCAGCAGACAGACAGGGACGAGAGGCTACACCTTC. The encoded protein is CASRQTGTRGYTF.

The chain employs TRBV5-5 and TRBJ1-1, with 12 bases matching TRBD1. The CDR3 contains 16 residues. Germline V gene sequence: CDR1 SGHKS, CDR2 YYEKEE (reference sequence). Losses at the gene ends were 4 bases for V and 8 bases for J; bases not matched to a gene: 12. The CDR3 here is CASSLLSGTGGSEAFF. The CDR3 DNA is TGTGCCAGCAGCCTACTATCCGGGACAGGGGGCTCAGAAGCTTTCTTT.

This chain links TRBV24-1 with TRBJ2-4; 7 bases are shared with TRBD1. Germline CDR1 is KGHDR and CDR2 is SFDVKD. V dropped 9 bases and J dropped 4; count of bases not matched to a gene: 8. The CDR3 runs to 14 residues. The chain's CDR3 is CATRSDRRKNIQYF. CDR3 DNA: TGTGCCACCCGGTCGGACAGGAGGAAAAACATTCAGTACTTC.

CDR3 protein: CASSPPYSNTQYF. CDR3 nucleotide sequence: TGTGCCAGCAGCCCACCCTACAGTAATACGCAGTATTTT. The chain uses TRBV11-3 and TRBJ2-3; no firm D call. The germline gives CDR1 SGHNT, CDR2 YENEEA. This CDR3 contains 13 residues. The ends were cut back, 5 bases at V and 7 bases at J, with 13 bases in the middle.

The V call is TRBV7-8, the J call TRBJ2-5; weak D call: TRBD2 (5 bases). Germline V gene sequence: CDR1 SGHVS, CDR2 FQNEAQ. This CDR3 is built from 16 residues. V dropped 1 base and J dropped 2 bases, with 14 bases sitting between them. CDR3 region: CASSLGPGKRQETQYF. The CDR3 DNA follows: TGTGCCAGCAGCTTAGGCCCGGGGAAGCGGCAAGAGACCCAGTACTTC.

This sequence joins TRBV6-6 and TRBJ2-7; TRBD2 matches at 7 bases. CDR1 and CDR2 (germline): MNHNY, SVGAGI (reference sequence). V shed 6 bases, J shed 7 bases, and the junction held 6 bases outside the gene matches. The CDR3 has 12 residues. The CDR3 region has the DNA TGTGCCAGCAGCACGACAGCGGGGGAGCAGTACTTC. It is translated as CASSTTAGEQYF.

This clone came up a few times. V and J are TRBV30 and TRBJ2-7; 9 positions match TRBD1. The germline V gene has CDR1 GTSNPN and CDR2 SVGIG (reference sequence). J gave up 5 bases and V 3 bases, and 8 bases lay outside the gene matches. The CDR3 consists of 14 residues. In DNA, the CDR3 is TGTGCCTGGAGGGACACCGGGACAGGGAACGAGCAGTACTTC. It is translated as CAWRDTGTGNEQYF.

The rearrangement uses TRBV28 and TRBJ1-1; 7 bases line up with TRBD1. J lost 1 base, V lost 8 bases, and 7 bases had no gene match. From germline, CDR1 is MDHEN and CDR2 SYDVKM. The length of the CDR3 is 14 residues. CDR3 amino acids: CASFRGQWNTEAFF. The DNA for the CDR3 is TGTGCCAGCTTTAGGGGGCAATGGAACACTGAAGCTTTCTTT.

J is TRBJ2-5 and V is TRBV4-1; 12 bases match TRBD1. The CDR3 extends over 18 amino acids. Losses at the gene ends were 4 bases for V and 5 bases for J; bases not matched to a gene: 14. Per the germline V gene, CDR1 is MGHRA and CDR2 is YSYEKL. In DNA form, the CDR3 reads TGCGCCAGCAGCCCCATCCTGGGCGGGGACAGGGGGCGGGAGACCCAGTACTTC. It encodes CASSPILGGDRGRETQYF.

The V and J genes are TRBV5-4 and TRBJ2-3; 8 positions agree with TRBD1. V was clipped by 0 bases and J by 3 bases; unmatched bases: 3. The CDR3 is 15 amino acids. Germline V gene sequence: CDR1 SGHNT, CDR2 YYREEE (reference sequence). In DNA, the CDR3 is TGTGCCAGCAGCTTGGACAGGGGGACAACAGATACGCAGTATTTT. As protein: CASSLDRGTTDTQYF.

This chain links TRBV28 with TRBJ1-4; D perhaps matches TRBD1 (6 bases). The ends were cut back, 6 bases at V and 8 bases at J, with 10 bases in the middle. Germline V gene lookup returns CDR1 MDHEN and CDR2 SYDVKM. The CDR3 runs to 12 residues. CDR3 coding DNA: TGTGCCAGCAGAGGACAGCCCGAAAAACTGTTTTTT. Translating it yields CASRGQPEKLFF.

The V and J genes are TRBV25-1 and TRBJ1-2; D is perhaps TRBD1 (6 bases). V was clipped by 6 bases and J by 8 bases, with 10 bases between them. The CDR3 is made up of 11 amino acids. Germline CDR1 MGHDK, CDR2 SYGVNS. CDR3 sequence: CASSERGGYTF. The CDR3 nucleotides read TGTGCCAGCAGCGAAAGGGGGGGCTACACCTTC.